This TCR beta chain is from a study of follicular helper T cells after annual influenza vaccination. General study points: Successive annual vaccinations recalled a recurrent oligoclonal ICOS+CD38+ cTfh response with influenza-specific clonotypes.

The assay was immunoSEQ multiplex PCR, and TCRdb's table has in-frame clones only and misses some. The table includes some 15,000 clones, approximately 84% detected once. Sample time point: 2014-2015 season, 7 days after vaccination. The germline V gene has CDR1 MNHNY and CDR2 SVGAGI (reference sequence). With 6 bases clipped from V and 10 bases from J, the junction kept 5 bases outside the gene matches. The CDR3 length is 12 residues. For this clone: Its specificity is not known.

Sample: CXCR5+ CD38- circulating T follicular helper cells from blood, taken 7 days after influenza vaccination. The sample's subset: circulating Tfh, non-naive CD4+CXCR5+PD-1+ (ICOS+CD38+ or ICOS-CD38-). The origin of this receptor is an adult who received the influenza vaccine. The rearrangement uses TRBV6-6 and TRBJ1-4; TRBD1 agrees at 7 bases. The CDR3 loop is CASRNQGVKLFF. The CDR3 DNA sequence: TGTGCCAGCAGAAACCAGGGGGTAAAACTGTTTTTT.